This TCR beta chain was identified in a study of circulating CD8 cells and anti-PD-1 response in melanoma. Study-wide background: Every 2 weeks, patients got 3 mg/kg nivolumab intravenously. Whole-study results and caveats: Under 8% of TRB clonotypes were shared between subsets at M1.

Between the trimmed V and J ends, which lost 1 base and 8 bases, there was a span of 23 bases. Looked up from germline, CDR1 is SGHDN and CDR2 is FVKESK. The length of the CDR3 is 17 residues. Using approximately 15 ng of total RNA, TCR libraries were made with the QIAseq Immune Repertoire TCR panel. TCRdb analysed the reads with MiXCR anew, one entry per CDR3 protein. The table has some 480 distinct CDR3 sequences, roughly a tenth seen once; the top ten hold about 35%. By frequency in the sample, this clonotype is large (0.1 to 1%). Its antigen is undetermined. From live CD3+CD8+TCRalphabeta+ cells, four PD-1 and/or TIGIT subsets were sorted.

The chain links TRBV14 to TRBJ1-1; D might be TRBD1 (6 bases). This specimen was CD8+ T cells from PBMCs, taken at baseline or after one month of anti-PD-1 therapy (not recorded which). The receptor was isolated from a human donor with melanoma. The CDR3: CASSQGEDREVLIEAFF. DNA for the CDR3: TGTGCCAGCAGCCAAGGAGAGGACAGAGAGGTTCTAATAGAAGCTTTCTTT.